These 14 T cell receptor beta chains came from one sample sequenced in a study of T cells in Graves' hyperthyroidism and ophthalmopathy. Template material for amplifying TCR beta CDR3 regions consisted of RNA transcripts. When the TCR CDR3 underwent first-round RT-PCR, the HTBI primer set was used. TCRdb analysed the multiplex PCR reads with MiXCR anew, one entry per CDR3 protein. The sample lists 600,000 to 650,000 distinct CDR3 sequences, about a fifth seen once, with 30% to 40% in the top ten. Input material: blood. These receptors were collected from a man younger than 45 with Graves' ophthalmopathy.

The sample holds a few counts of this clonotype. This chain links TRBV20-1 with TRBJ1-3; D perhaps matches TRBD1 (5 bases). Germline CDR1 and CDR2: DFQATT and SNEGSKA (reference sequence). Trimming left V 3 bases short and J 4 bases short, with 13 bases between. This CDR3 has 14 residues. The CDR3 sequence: CSARREGRGNTIYF. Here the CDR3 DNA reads TGCAGTGCTAGGCGAGAGGGGAGAGGAAACACCATATATTTT.

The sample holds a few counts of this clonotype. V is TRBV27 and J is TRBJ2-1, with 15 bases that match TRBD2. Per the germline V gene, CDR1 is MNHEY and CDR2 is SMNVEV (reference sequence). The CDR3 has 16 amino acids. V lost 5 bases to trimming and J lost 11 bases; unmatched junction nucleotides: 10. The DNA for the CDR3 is TGTGCCAGCAGTCAGACGGGACTAGCGGGAGGAAATAAGCAGTTCTTC. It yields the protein CASSQTGLAGGNKQFF.

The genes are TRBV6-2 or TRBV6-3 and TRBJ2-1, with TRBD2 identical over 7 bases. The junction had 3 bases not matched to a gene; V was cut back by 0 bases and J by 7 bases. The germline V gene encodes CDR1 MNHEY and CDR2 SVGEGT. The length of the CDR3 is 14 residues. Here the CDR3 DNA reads TGTGCCAGCAGTTACTCTAACGGGAGGAATGAGCAGTTCTTC. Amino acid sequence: CASSYSNGRNEQFF.

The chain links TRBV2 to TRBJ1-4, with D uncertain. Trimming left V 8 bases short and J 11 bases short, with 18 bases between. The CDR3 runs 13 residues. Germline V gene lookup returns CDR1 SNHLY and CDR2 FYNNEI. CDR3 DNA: TGTGCCAGCCACCGATCTCCTGAAGGGAAACTGTTTTTT. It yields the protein CASHRSPEGKLFF.

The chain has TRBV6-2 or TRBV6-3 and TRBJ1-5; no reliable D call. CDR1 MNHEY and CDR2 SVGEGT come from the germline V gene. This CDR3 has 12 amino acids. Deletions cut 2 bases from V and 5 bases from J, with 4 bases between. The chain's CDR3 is CASSYNYQPQHF. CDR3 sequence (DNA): TGTGCCAGCAGTTACAATTATCAGCCCCAGCATTTT.

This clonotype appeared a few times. The CDR3 protein is CASSHLGQTHTDTQYF. The CDR3 DNA reads as TGTGCCAGCAGCCACCTGGGACAGACTCACACAGATACGCAGTATTTT. The chain recombines TRBV13 with TRBJ2-3, with 7 bases fitting TRBD1. Looked up from germline, CDR1 is PRHDT and CDR2 is FYEKMQ (reference sequence). Losses at the gene ends were 5 bases for V and 2 bases for J; bases not matched to a gene: 10. The CDR3 consists of 16 residues.

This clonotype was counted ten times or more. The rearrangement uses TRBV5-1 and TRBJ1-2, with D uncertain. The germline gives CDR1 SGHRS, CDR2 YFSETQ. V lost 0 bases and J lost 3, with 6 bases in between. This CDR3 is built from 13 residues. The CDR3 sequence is CASSLDWDYGYTF. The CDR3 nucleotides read TGCGCCAGCAGCTTGGATTGGGACTATGGCTACACCTTC.

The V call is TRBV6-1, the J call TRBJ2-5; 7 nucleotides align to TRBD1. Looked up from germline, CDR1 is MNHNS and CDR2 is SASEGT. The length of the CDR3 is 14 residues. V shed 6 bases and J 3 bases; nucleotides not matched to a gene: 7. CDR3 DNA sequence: TGTGCCAGCAGGGACCCGGGACAGAAAGAGACCCAGTACTTC. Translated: CASRDPGQKETQYF.

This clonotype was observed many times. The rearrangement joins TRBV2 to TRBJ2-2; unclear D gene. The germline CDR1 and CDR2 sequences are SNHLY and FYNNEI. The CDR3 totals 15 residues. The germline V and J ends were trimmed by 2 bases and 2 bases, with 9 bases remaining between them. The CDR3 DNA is TGTGCCAGCAGTGAACAGCGAGTAAACACCGGGGAGCTGTTTTTT. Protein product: CASSEQRVNTGELFF.

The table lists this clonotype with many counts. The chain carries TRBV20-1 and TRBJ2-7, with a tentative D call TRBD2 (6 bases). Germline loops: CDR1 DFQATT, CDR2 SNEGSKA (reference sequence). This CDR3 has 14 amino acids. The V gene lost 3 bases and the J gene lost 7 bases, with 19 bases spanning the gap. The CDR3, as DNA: TGCAGTGCTAGGCCTAGCGTGCTCATTGGGGAGCAGTACTTC. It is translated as CSARPSVLIGEQYF.

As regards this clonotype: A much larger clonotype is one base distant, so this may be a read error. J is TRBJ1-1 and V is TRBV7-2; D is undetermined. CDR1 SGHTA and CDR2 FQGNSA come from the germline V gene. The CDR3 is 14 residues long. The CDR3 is CASSFYSPNTEASF. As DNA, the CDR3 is TGTGCCAGCAGCTTTTATAGTCCAAACACTGAAGCTTCCTTT.

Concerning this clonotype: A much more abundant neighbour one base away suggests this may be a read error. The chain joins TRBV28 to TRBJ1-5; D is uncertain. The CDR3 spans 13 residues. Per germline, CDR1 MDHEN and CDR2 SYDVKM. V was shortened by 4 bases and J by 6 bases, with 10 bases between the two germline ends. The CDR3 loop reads CASSSEGIQPQHF. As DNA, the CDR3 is TGTGCCAGCAGTTCCGAAGGGATTCAGCCCCAGCATTTT.

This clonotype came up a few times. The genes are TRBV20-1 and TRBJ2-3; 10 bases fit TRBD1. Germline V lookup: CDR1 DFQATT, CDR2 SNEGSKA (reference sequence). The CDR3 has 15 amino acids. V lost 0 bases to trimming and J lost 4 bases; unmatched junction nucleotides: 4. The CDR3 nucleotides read TGCAGTGCTAGAGAGATCGGGACAGGGGCAGATACGCAGTATTTT. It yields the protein CSAREIGTGADTQYF.

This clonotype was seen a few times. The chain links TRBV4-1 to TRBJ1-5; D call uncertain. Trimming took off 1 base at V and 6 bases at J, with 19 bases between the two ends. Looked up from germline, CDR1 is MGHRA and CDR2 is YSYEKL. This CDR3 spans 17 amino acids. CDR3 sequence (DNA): TGCGCCAGCAGCCAAGCCCAGACTACCGGTCGAGGTCAGCCCCAGCATTTT. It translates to CASSQAQTTGRGQPQHF.